This TCR beta chain is drawn from a study of shared clonotypes between healthy human individuals. In germline, CDR1 is SGHTA, CDR2 FQGNSA. The CDR3 spans 12 residues. Trimming removed 0 bases at V and 7 bases at J, with 7 bases between. At the deep level, the assay was run. The protocol was immunoSEQ multiplex PCR, while the TCRdb copy is restricted to in-frame clones and leaves out a portion. The sample yields almost 750,000 clones, roughly two thirds seen once. Study findings and constraints: Represented diversity (both genetic and exposure-history) was limited by the small number of donors. Incompleteness in sorted-subset sequencing, despite large depth, was shown by rarefaction. Richness estimates generally favored naive over memory subsets.

As for this clone: Antigen: not known.

This chain joins TRBV7-2 and TRBJ2-7; tentative D call: TRBD2 (5 bases). This receptor was identified in a woman aged 25 to 45 in good health. Sequenced material: memory CD4+ T cells sorted from blood. As to subset: CD45RA-negative fraction. The CDR3: CASSLAGMEQYF. The CDR3 DNA reads TGTGCCAGCAGCTTAGCCGGGATGGAGCAGTACTTC.